Shown below are 32 T cell receptor beta chains from a single sample sequenced in a study of PD-L1 blockade in urothelial cancer. Profiling relied on immunoSEQ multiplex PCR, and the TCRdb table lists in-frame clones only, not all of them. The table records about 37,000 clones, about four fifths of them present only once. The sample in question was PBMCs, obtained around atezolizumab (anti-PD-L1) treatment. These receptors were taken from a man in his sixties with urothelial cancer.

The chain joins TRBV5-1 to TRBJ1-2; 7 bases are a match to TRBD1. The CDR3 runs 11 residues. The junction had 4 bases not matched to a gene; V was cut back by 6 bases and J by 8 bases. CDR1 SGHRS and CDR2 YFSETQ come from the germline V gene. CDR3 protein: CASKGARGYTF. The CDR3 DNA sequence: TGCGCCAGCAAGGGGGCCCGCGGCTACACCTTC.

This clone was observed a single time. V is TRBV18 and J is TRBJ2-5; 7 nucleotides match TRBD2. Germline V CDR1 and CDR2: KGHSH, LQKENI. The J segment lost 5 bases and the V segment lost 0 bases, leaving 3 bases of the junction unmatched. This CDR3 comprises 14 residues. CDR3 coding DNA: TGTGCCAGCTCACCACCTGGGACTACCGAGACCCAGTACTTC. Translating gives CASSPPGTTETQYF.

The V gene is TRBV6-5, the J gene TRBJ2-7; 7 bases match TRBD1. CDR3 length: 15 amino acids. V lost 6 bases to trimming and J lost 1 base; unmatched junction nucleotides: 9. Germline assignment: CDR1 MNHEY and CDR2 SVGAGI. The CDR3 reads CASRERGQPSYEQYF. The CDR3, as DNA: TGTGCCAGCAGAGAACGGGGACAGCCTTCCTACGAGCAGTACTTC.

The chain carries TRBV11-2 and TRBJ1-4, with D possibly being TRBD1 (6 bases). Germline V gene lookup returns CDR1 SGHAT and CDR2 FQNNGV. The ends were cut back, 2 bases at V and 4 bases at J, with 11 bases in the middle. The CDR3 is 15 amino acids. For the CDR3, the DNA is TGTGCCAGCAGCTTAACAGGGATTCTTAATGAAAAACTGTTTTTT. This codes for CASSLTGILNEKLFF.

This rearrangement joins TRBV28 to TRBJ1-5; D gene unclear. The V end lost 2 bases, the J end lost 5 bases, and 13 bases lay between the germline ends. CDR3 length equals 15 residues. Per the germline V gene, CDR1 is MDHEN and CDR2 is SYDVKM. Here the CDR3 reads CASSLRSGFYQPQHF. The DNA of the CDR3 is TGTGCCAGCAGTTTACGGTCAGGTTTCTATCAGCCCCAGCATTTT.

The J gene is TRBJ2-7, the V gene TRBV28; D perhaps matches TRBD1 (5 bases). Looked up from germline, CDR1 is MDHEN and CDR2 is SYDVKM. V was pared by 2 bases and J by 2 bases, with 7 bases between. The CDR3 covers 13 residues. As DNA, the CDR3 is TGTGCCAGCAGTTTACCCAGGGCCTACGAGCAGTACTTC. Amino acid sequence: CASSLPRAYEQYF.

The rearrangement uses TRBV6-1 and TRBJ1-1; TRBD1 aligns across 11 bases. The junction had 7 bases not matched to a gene; V was cut back by 4 bases and J by 6 bases. Germline assignment: CDR1 MNHNS and CDR2 SASEGT. The CDR3 has 15 residues. The chain's CDR3 is CASSVRGQGVAEAFF. In nucleotides, the CDR3 is TGTGCCAGCAGTGTGAGGGGACAGGGGGTCGCTGAAGCTTTCTTT.

This clone has only one observation. The V gene is TRBV2, the J gene TRBJ1-4; 8 nucleotides match TRBD1. Trimming took 6 bases from V and 7 from J; bases not matched to a gene: 7. This CDR3 has 14 amino acids. Germline V CDR1 and CDR2: SNHLY, FYNNEI. CDR3 region: CASSRGQGGEKLFF. The CDR3 DNA is TGTGCCAGCAGCCGAGGACAGGGTGGTGAAAAACTGTTTTTT.

This clone was recorded only once. J is TRBJ2-1 and V is TRBV7-8; 11 nucleotides align to TRBD2. The V segment lost 7 bases and the J segment 8 bases; nucleotides outside the gene matches: 10. Germline V gives CDR1 SGHVS, CDR2 FQNEAQ. The length of the CDR3 is 15 residues. This CDR3 reads CASIVTSGGIYEQFF. In DNA, the CDR3 is TGTGCCAGCATCGTTACTAGCGGGGGTATATATGAGCAGTTCTTC. The full variable domain, completed using reference TRBV7-8 and TRBJ2-1, is GAGVSQSPRYKVAKRGQDVALRCDPISGHVSLFWYQQALGQGPEFLTYFQNEAQLDKSGLPSDRFFAERPEGSVSTLKIQRTQQEDSAVYLCASIVTSGGIYEQFFGPGTRLTVL.

The rearrangement joins TRBV28 to TRBJ2-1; 9 nucleotides agree with TRBD2. From germline, CDR1 is MDHEN and CDR2 SYDVKM. The CDR3 sequence is 16 residues long. J gave up 8 bases and V 6 bases, and 14 bases lay outside the gene matches. The CDR3 here is CASSPGGGGALDEQFF. In DNA, the CDR3 is TGTGCCAGCAGCCCCGGGGGCGGGGGGGCCCTCGATGAGCAGTTCTTC. Together with reference TRBV28 and TRBJ2-1, the CDR3 gives the full variable domain: DVKVTQSSRYLVKRTGEKVFLECVQDMDHENMFWYRQDPGLGLRLIYFSYDVKMKEKGDIPEGYSVSREKKERFSLILESASTNQTSMYLCASSPGGGGALDEQFFGPGTRLTVL.

In the case of this clone: The junction differs from germline at one of its ends, possibly a read error. V is TRBV30 and J is TRBJ2-7; D perhaps matches TRBD2 (5 bases). The CDR3 runs 11 residues. Germline CDR1 and CDR2: GTSNPN and SVGIG (reference sequence). CDR3 coding DNA: TGTGCCTGGAGCGGAGGAGGCGAGCAGTGCTTC. This codes for CAWSGGGEQCF.

The gene calls are TRBV4-2 and TRBJ1-1; the D gene is possibly TRBD1 (5 bases). This CDR3 has 16 residues. CDR1 is LGHNA, CDR2 YNFKEQ, per germline. Trimming left V 1 base short and J 3 bases short, with 15 bases between. The CDR3 DNA sequence: TGTGCCAGCAGCCAAGTGGAGGGGAGAATGGACACTGAAGCTTTCTTT. Protein sequence: CASSQVEGRMDTEAFF.

The chain combines TRBV19 with TRBJ2-7; 8 bases agree with TRBD1. V was clipped by 5 bases and J by 5 bases; unmatched bases: 5. Germline CDR1 LNHDA, CDR2 SQIVND (reference sequence). This CDR3 comprises 13 residues. Here the CDR3 reads CASSAGGIDEQYF. The CDR3 coding sequence is TGTGCCAGTAGTGCAGGGGGCATCGACGAGCAGTACTTC.

The V gene is TRBV15, the J gene TRBJ2-3; TRBD1 might be the D (5 bases). The V end was cut by 0 bases, the J end by 3 bases, with 10 bases between. Germline V gives CDR1 LNHNV, CDR2 YYDKDF (reference sequence). There are 15 residues in the CDR3. The CDR3 DNA reads TGTGCCACCAGCAGAGACAGGGCGGCAACAGATACGCAGTATTTT. It translates to CATSRDRAATDTQYF.

This clone was picked up a small number of times. V gene TRBV5-1 combines with J gene TRBJ1-4; D is unclear. CDR1 SGHRS and CDR2 YFSETQ come from the germline V gene. The CDR3 loop spans 16 amino acids. V lost 0 bases and J 0 bases, leaving 9 bases between the germline ends. The CDR3 bases are TGCGCCAGCAGCTTGGCTATCGGTGCAACTAATGAAAAACTGTTTTTT. It encodes CASSLAIGATNEKLFF.

This clone showed up just once. J is TRBJ1-1 and V is TRBV2, with 9 bases fitting TRBD1. The CDR3 length is 12 residues. Per germline, CDR1 SNHLY and CDR2 FYNNEI. Trimming at V came to 7 bases and at J to 8 bases, leaving 5 bases not matched to a gene. The CDR3 region has the DNA TGTGCCAGCATCTTGGACAGGGGAGAAGCTTTCTTT. Protein sequence: CASILDRGEAFF. The variable domain in full, completed from reference TRBV2 and TRBJ1-1, reads EPEVTQTPSHQVTQMGQEVILRCVPISNHLYFYWYRQILGQKVEFLVSFYNNEISEKSEIFDDQFSVERPDGSNFTLKIRSTKLEDSAMYFCASILDRGEAFFGQGTRLTVV.

The chain's CDR3 is CASSRGQSNTEAFF. For the CDR3, the DNA is TGTGCCAGCAGTCGTGGACAGTCGAACACTGAAGCTTTCTTT. This chain links TRBV6-1 with TRBJ1-1; D may be TRBD1 (6 bases). This CDR3 region has 14 residues. Germline CDR1 and CDR2: MNHNS and SASEGT. V shed 5 bases and J shed 1 base, with 11 bases lying between them.

V and J are TRBV27 and TRBJ2-3, with D unclear. The CDR3 is 14 amino acids. Germline assignment: CDR1 MNHEY and CDR2 SMNVEV (reference sequence). Trimming shortened V by 4 bases and J by 2 bases, and 10 bases separated the two germline ends. The CDR3 DNA follows: TGTGCCAGCAGTTCCTGGGCCGCCACAGATACGCAGTATTTT. Translation gives CASSSWAATDTQYF.

The V gene is TRBV6-5, the J gene TRBJ1-5; a possible D gene is TRBD1 (5 bases). The V end lost 5 bases, the J end lost 8 bases, and 13 bases lay between the germline ends. The length of the CDR3 is 13 residues. Germline V gene sequence: CDR1 MNHEY, CDR2 SVGAGI. This CDR3 is CASSGGGLKPQHF. CDR3 nucleotide sequence: TGTGCCAGCAGTGGGGGGGGGTTGAAGCCCCAGCATTTT.

This sequence joins TRBV28 and TRBJ1-5; 7 nucleotides match TRBD1. The V gene end was trimmed by 6 bases and the J gene end by 5 bases; junction bases not matched to a gene: 7. CDR3 length: 14 amino acids. Germline V gene sequence: CDR1 MDHEN, CDR2 SYDVKM. This CDR3 reads CASSHRQGHQPQHF. CDR3 coding DNA: TGTGCCAGCAGCCACCGACAGGGTCATCAGCCCCAGCATTTT.

The J gene is TRBJ2-3, the V gene TRBV28; D possibly corresponds to TRBD2 (7 bases). This CDR3 is 13 amino acids long. The germline CDR1 and CDR2 sequences are MDHEN and SYDVKM. Trimming removed 8 bases from V and 3 bases from J, with 12 bases in between. CDR3 amino acids: CASLRGGTDTQYF. The CDR3 region has the DNA TGTGCCAGCCTAAGGGGGGGAACAGATACGCAGTATTTT. The full variable domain, its missing parts supplied by reference TRBV28 and TRBJ2-3, is DVKVTQSSRYLVKRTGEKVFLECVQDMDHENMFWYRQDPGLGLRLIYFSYDVKMKEKGDIPEGYSVSREKKERFSLILESASTNQTSMYLCASLRGGTDTQYFGPGTRLTVL.

The rearrangement uses TRBV13 and TRBJ2-3, with D unclear. CDR1 is PRHDT and CDR2 is FYEKMQ in the germline V gene (reference sequence). The CDR3 contains 11 residues. Trimming removed 5 bases at V and 8 bases at J, with 8 bases between. CDR3 protein: CASSPSSTQYF. In nucleotides, the CDR3 is TGTGCCAGCAGCCCTAGTAGTACGCAGTATTTT.

The chain recombines TRBV10-3 with TRBJ2-3; 9 bases match TRBD1. The CDR3 consists of 16 residues. CDR1 is ENHRY and CDR2 is SYGVKD in the germline V gene. The junction had 6 bases not matched to a gene; V was cut back by 3 bases and J by 2 bases. The CDR3 region is CAISEPGQGHTDTQYF. The CDR3 DNA reads TGTGCCATCAGTGAACCGGGACAGGGTCACACAGATACGCAGTATTTT.

The rearrangement joins TRBV30 to TRBJ2-3, with D tentatively TRBD2 (6 bases). With 3 bases removed from V and 6 bases from J, the gap between germline ends came to 16 bases. Germline loops: CDR1 GTSNPN, CDR2 SVGIG (reference sequence). The CDR3 consists of 14 residues. CDR3 in DNA: TGTGCCTGGAGCGCGGGACTCGAGGTCGATACGCAGTATTTT. It is translated as CAWSAGLEVDTQYF.

This clone was seen only a few times. This rearrangement joins TRBV30 to TRBJ2-3, with a weak D call TRBD2 (6 bases). From germline, CDR1 is GTSNPN and CDR2 SVGIG (reference sequence). V was shortened by 2 bases and J by 6 bases, with 15 bases between the two germline ends. The CDR3 loop spans 14 amino acids. The CDR3 loop is CAWSLRLGADTQYF. The CDR3 nucleotides are TGTGCCTGGAGTCTTAGACTAGGCGCGGATACGCAGTATTTT.

The sample holds one count of this clone. Here the CDR3 reads CASSFNGLGTDTQYF. Here the CDR3 DNA reads TGTGCCAGCAGTTTTAATGGACTAGGCACAGATACGCAGTATTTT. The rearrangement links TRBV28 to TRBJ2-3, with TRBD2 identical over 7 bases. The junction had 4 bases not matched to a gene; V was cut back by 3 bases and J by 1 base. Per germline, CDR1 MDHEN and CDR2 SYDVKM. This CDR3 is built from 15 residues.

The J gene is TRBJ1-2, the V gene TRBV6-1, with TRBD1 matching 8 bases. The CDR3 covers 15 residues. Germline assignment: CDR1 MNHNS and CDR2 SASEGT. V lost 2 bases, J lost 7 bases, and 9 bases stayed unmatched. CDR3 sequence: CASSEQGAQIGGYTF. The CDR3 DNA reads as TGTGCCAGCAGTGAACAGGGGGCGCAGATCGGTGGCTACACCTTC.

This clone was seen only a few times. CDR3 DNA sequence: TGTGCCAGCAGTTACCACGACAGGAATGAGCAGTTCTTC. The encoded protein is CASSYHDRNEQFF. This chain links TRBV6-5 with TRBJ2-1; weak D call: TRBD1 (6 bases). Germline V gene lookup returns CDR1 MNHEY and CDR2 SVGAGI. Trimming removed 2 bases at V and 7 bases at J, with 9 bases between. The CDR3 is 13 amino acids.

This clone was detected only a few times. V usage is TRBV30 and J usage is TRBJ1-1; D ambiguous. CDR3 length equals 13 residues. Germline V lookup: CDR1 GTSNPN, CDR2 SVGIG (reference sequence). V lost 5 bases, J lost 2 bases, and 12 bases lay in between. CDR3 loop: CAWQLNSNTEAFF. Written as DNA, the CDR3 is TGTGCCTGGCAATTAAACAGCAACACTGAAGCTTTCTTT.

This chain joins TRBV28 and TRBJ1-2, with 10 nucleotides matching TRBD1. J lost 7 bases, V lost 3 bases, and 5 bases had no gene match. CDR3 size: 14 residues. Germline CDR1 and CDR2: MDHEN and SYDVKM. The CDR3 bases are TGTGCCAGCAGTTTCCCCGACAGGGGGCCTGGCTACACCTTC. Protein sequence: CASSFPDRGPGYTF.

The rearrangement uses TRBV4-1 and TRBJ2-6; D is uncertain. CDR1 is MGHRA and CDR2 is YSYEKL in the germline V gene. The CDR3 is made up of 16 amino acids. Between the trimmed V and J ends, which lost 1 base and 0 bases, there was a span of 7 bases. The CDR3 sequence is CASSQGGFSGANVLTF. The CDR3 nucleotides read TGCGCCAGCAGCCAAGGAGGTTTCTCTGGGGCCAACGTCCTGACTTTC.

This chain links TRBV7-9 with TRBJ1-3; 9 positions match TRBD1. The CDR3 loop spans 16 amino acids. V lost 5 bases, J lost 1 base, and 6 bases stayed unmatched. Germline-derived CDR1 and CDR2 are SEHNR and FQNEAQ (reference sequence). The CDR3: CASSARDRVSGNTIYF. The DNA of the CDR3 is TGTGCCAGCAGCGCTCGGGACAGGGTGTCTGGAAACACCATATATTTT.